This record concerns one T cell receptor beta chain sequence. Its cognate antigen is unknown. This entry comes from a study of CD8+CD57+ T cells in acquired aplastic anemia. Across the whole study: Sorted cells (CD4+ and CD8+) yielded DNA amounts that averaged about 3.4 ug. An average of roughly 10 million reads for CD4+ cells was obtained from healthy donors.

Using genomic DNA as the template, TCR beta VDJ and CDR3 profiling was carried out. MiXCR, applied by TCRdb to the reads, yields one record per CDR3 protein. Seen here are over 150,000 distinct CDR3 sequences, approximately 49% observed once, and the top ten hold approximately 15%. Findings of the study overall: Under 35 was the count of CD8+ CDR3 sequences that patients shared with controls. Simpson's diversity of CD8+ cells was not significantly different in patients compared with controls.

This sequence originates from a human donor in good health, serving as a control. The source material was sorted CD4+, CD8+, or CD8+CD57+ T cells (not recorded which) from PBMCs.

The CDR3 reads CASSLSGGTVADTQYF. CDR3 in DNA: TGCGCCAGCAGCTTGAGTGGCGGGACAGTGGCAGATACGCAGTATTTT. This chain uses TRBV5-1 with TRBJ2-3; D might be TRBD1 (7 bases). Between the trimmed V and J ends, which lost 1 base and 4 bases, there was a span of 16 bases. CDR1 SGHRS and CDR2 YFSETQ come from the germline V gene. This CDR3 is built from 16 residues.